This is a list of T cell receptor beta chains from one sample in a study of blood T cell repertoires in COVID-19. Using immunoSEQ multiplex PCR, the repertoire was profiled, and TCRdb retains in-frame clones only, with some absent. Altogether approximately 220,000 clones are present, more than 65% being singletons, with the ten largest covering approximately 7.2%. The sequenced sample was peripheral blood. The receptors were gathered from an elderly woman with acute or convalescent COVID-19. The CDR3 runs from the conserved cysteine through the conserved F or W. D genes are given only for firm matches. Not all rows give a size; the values are once, few, many and, for expanded clones, a class.

clone size: NA; J gene: TRBJ1-1; V gene: TRBV28; D gene: NA; CDR3 DNA: TGTGCCAGCAGTGGGAGGGGAGGGGTGAACACTGAAGCTTTCTTT; CDR3 protein: CASSGRGGVNTEAFF
clone size: few; J gene: TRBJ1-2; V gene: TRBV28; D gene: NA; CDR3 DNA: TGTGCCAGCACTTTTTCGGGTAGCCAGACCTATGGCTACACCTTC; CDR3 protein: CASTFSGSQTYGYTF
clone size: NA; J gene: TRBJ1-5; V gene: TRBV10-2; D gene: TRBD1; CDR3 DNA: TGCGCCAGCAGTGAGCCTGGGACAGGGCGGCAGCCCCAGCATTTT; CDR3 protein: CASSEPGTGRQPQHF
clone size: NA; J gene: TRBJ2-1; V gene: TRBV5-1; D gene: TRBD2; CDR3 DNA: TGCGCCAGCAGCCGTTATCTAGCGGGAGGGTTAAGCTCCTACAATGAGCAGTTCTTC; CDR3 protein: CASSRYLAGGLSSYNEQFF
clone size: NA; J gene: TRBJ2-1; V gene: TRBV28; D gene: NA; CDR3 DNA: TGTGCCAGCACGACTACGCCCCTTTACAATGAGCAGTTCTTC; CDR3 protein: CASTTTPLYNEQFF
clone size: NA; J gene: TRBJ1-1; V gene: TRBV3-1/TRBV3-2; D gene: NA; CDR3 DNA: TGTGCCAGCAGCCACAGCACTGAAGCTTTCTTT; CDR3 protein: CASSHSTEAFF
clone size: NA; J gene: TRBJ2-5; V gene: TRBV11-3; D gene: NA; CDR3 DNA: TGTGCCAGCAGCAACAGGGACCAAGAGACCCAGTACTTC; CDR3 protein: CASSNRDQETQYF
clone size: NA; J gene: TRBJ1-4; V gene: TRBV2; D gene: NA; CDR3 DNA: TGTGCCAGCAGTGAACTCGGGGGGTCAACTAATGAAAAACTGTTTTTT; CDR3 protein: CASSELGGSTNEKLFF
clone size: NA; J gene: TRBJ1-6; V gene: TRBV2; D gene: TRBD1; CDR3 DNA: TGTGCCAGCCACAGGGGGAACTCCTATAATTCACCCCTCCACTTT; CDR3 protein: CASHRGNSYNSPLHF
clone size: NA; J gene: TRBJ1-2; V gene: TRBV25-1; D gene: NA; CDR3 DNA: TGTGCCAGCAGTGTTCCAGAGCCCGGGGGAGTTATTTATGGCTACACCTTC; CDR3 protein: CASSVPEPGGVIYGYTF
clone size: NA; J gene: TRBJ1-2; V gene: TRBV11-2; D gene: NA; CDR3 DNA: TGTGCCAGCAGGTCCCCGGGGAACTATGGCTACACCTTC; CDR3 protein: CASRSPGNYGYTF
clone size: NA; J gene: TRBJ2-3; V gene: TRBV7-9; D gene: TRBD2; CDR3 DNA: TGTGCCAGCAGCTCAAGCGGGGGTGGAGATACGCAGTATTTT; CDR3 protein: CASSSSGGGDTQYF
clone size: NA; J gene: TRBJ1-3; V gene: TRBV15; D gene: NA; CDR3 DNA: TGTGCCACCAGCAGGAATGGTGCGGGCTCTGGAAACACCATATATTTT; CDR3 protein: CATSRNGAGSGNTIYF
clone size: NA; J gene: TRBJ2-1; V gene: TRBV19; D gene: TRBD2; CDR3 DNA: TGTGCCAGCTCTCGGTCGGCGTTCCGGGGGGGCGATGAGCAGTTCTTC; CDR3 protein: CASSRSAFRGGDEQFF
clone size: NA; J gene: TRBJ1-6; V gene: TRBV30; D gene: TRBD1; CDR3 DNA: TGTGCCTGGAAAATAGCCGGGACAGGCGATTCACCCCTCCACTTT; CDR3 protein: CAWKIAGTGDSPLHF
clone size: few; J gene: TRBJ1-1; V gene: TRBV4-1; D gene: TRBD1; CDR3 DNA: TGCGCCAGCAGCAAGGGACAGGGGGCTCGGACTGAAGCTTTCTTT; CDR3 protein: CASSKGQGARTEAFF
clone size: NA; J gene: TRBJ2-2; V gene: TRBV7-9; D gene: TRBD1; CDR3 DNA: TGTGCCAGCGATAGGGGGCGCCGGACCGGGGAGCTGTTTTTT; CDR3 protein: CASDRGRRTGELFF
clone size: NA; J gene: TRBJ2-1; V gene: TRBV7-8; D gene: NA; CDR3 DNA: TGTGCCAGCAGCTACCAGAATGAGCAGTTCTTC; CDR3 protein: CASSYQNEQFF
clone size: few; J gene: TRBJ2-1; V gene: TRBV5-4; D gene: NA; CDR3 DNA: TGTGCCAGCAGCTTGGGAGGGCGCAATGAGCAGTTCTTC; CDR3 protein: CASSLGGRNEQFF
clone size: NA; J gene: TRBJ1-2; V gene: TRBV5-6; D gene: TRBD1; CDR3 DNA: TGTGCCAGCAGCGAGGGACAGGGGGGATTTAACTATGGCTACACCTTC; CDR3 protein: CASSEGQGGFNYGYTF
clone size: NA; J gene: TRBJ2-7; V gene: TRBV12-3/TRBV12-4; D gene: TRBD1; CDR3 DNA: TGTGCCAGCAGTTTCGTCCAGGGGGCCCCGTACTTC; CDR3 protein: CASSFVQGAPYF
clone size: NA; J gene: TRBJ2-1; V gene: TRBV3-1/TRBV3-2; D gene: TRBD2; CDR3 DNA: TGTGCCAGCAGCCAAGATATCATAGCGGGAAATGAGCAGTTCTTC; CDR3 protein: CASSQDIIAGNEQFF
clone size: NA; J gene: TRBJ1-2; V gene: TRBV30; D gene: NA; CDR3 DNA: TGTGCCTGGAGCCCGGGACAAATCTATGGCTACACCTTC; CDR3 protein: CAWSPGQIYGYTF
clone size: NA; J gene: TRBJ2-7; V gene: TRBV27; D gene: TRBD2; CDR3 DNA: TGTGCCAGCAGTTCCCTAGCGGGAGAGGGGGAGCAGTACTTC; CDR3 protein: CASSSLAGEGEQYF
clone size: NA; J gene: TRBJ1-2; V gene: TRBV5-1; D gene: NA; CDR3 DNA: TGCGCCAGCAGCTTGGAGCGGATGGGGGGTTACTATGGCTACACCTTC; CDR3 protein: CASSLERMGGYYGYTF
clone size: once; J gene: TRBJ1-2; V gene: TRBV27; D gene: TRBD1; CDR3 DNA: TGTGCCAGCAGTTGGTCCACAGGGGGCGCGGGCTACACCTTC; CDR3 protein: CASSWSTGGAGYTF
clone size: NA; J gene: TRBJ2-3; V gene: TRBV10-1; D gene: TRBD2; CDR3 DNA: TGCGCCAGCAGTTTAGCGGGAGGTAATACAGATACGCAGTATTTT; CDR3 protein: CASSLAGGNTDTQYF
clone size: NA; J gene: TRBJ2-7; V gene: TRBV6-1; D gene: NA; CDR3 DNA: TGTGCCAGCAGTGAGCCACCGGGAGAGCAGTACTTC; CDR3 protein: CASSEPPGEQYF
clone size: NA; J gene: TRBJ2-5; V gene: TRBV12-3/TRBV12-4; D gene: NA; CDR3 DNA: TGTGCCAGCAGGACTCGAATCTCAGAGACCCAGTACTTC; CDR3 protein: CASRTRISETQYF
clone size: NA; J gene: TRBJ1-3; V gene: TRBV5-4; D gene: NA; CDR3 DNA: TGTGCCAGCAGCTTGGAACGCTACAGGACTGGAAACACCATATATTTT; CDR3 protein: CASSLERYRTGNTIYF
clone size: NA; J gene: TRBJ2-1; V gene: TRBV29-1; D gene: TRBD2; CDR3 DNA: TGCAGCACGCGGACTAGCGGGAGTGGGTCCTACAATGAGCAGTTCTTC; CDR3 protein: CSTRTSGSGSYNEQFF
clone size: NA; J gene: TRBJ1-4; V gene: TRBV4-1; D gene: TRBD1; CDR3 DNA: TGCGCCAGCAGTTACAGGGGGAACGAAAAACTGTTTTTT; CDR3 protein: CASSYRGNEKLFF
clone size: once; J gene: TRBJ1-2; V gene: TRBV3-1/TRBV3-2; D gene: NA; CDR3 DNA: TGTGCCAGCAGCCAAGCCAGGGACTATGGCTACACCTTC; CDR3 protein: CASSQARDYGYTF
clone size: NA; J gene: TRBJ1-2; V gene: TRBV9; D gene: NA; CDR3 DNA: TGTGCCAGCAGCCCAGGGGACAACCGCTATGGCTACACCTTC; CDR3 protein: CASSPGDNRYGYTF
clone size: few; J gene: TRBJ2-7; V gene: TRBV5-4; D gene: NA; CDR3 DNA: TGTGCCAGCAGCTTGGACGGTTACGAGCAGTACTTC; CDR3 protein: CASSLDGYEQYF
clone size: NA; J gene: TRBJ2-5; V gene: TRBV10-1; D gene: TRBD2; CDR3 DNA: TGCGCCAGCAGTGTCCATACTAGCGGCCAAGAGACCCAGTACTTC; CDR3 protein: CASSVHTSGQETQYF
clone size: NA; J gene: TRBJ2-7; V gene: TRBV3-1/TRBV3-2; D gene: NA; CDR3 DNA: TGTGCCAGCAGCCGGAGGGCAGGCGCTGCCTACGAGCAGTACTTC; CDR3 protein: CASSRRAGAAYEQYF
clone size: NA; J gene: TRBJ2-3; V gene: TRBV2; D gene: TRBD1; CDR3 DNA: TGTGCCAGCATCCTAACAGGGGGCCCTAGCACAGATACGCAGTATTTT; CDR3 protein: CASILTGGPSTDTQYF
clone size: NA; J gene: TRBJ2-2; V gene: TRBV5-1; D gene: NA; CDR3 DNA: TGCGCCAGCAGCTTGGTCCAGGGCACCGGGGAGCTGTTTTTT; CDR3 protein: CASSLVQGTGELFF
clone size: once; J gene: TRBJ1-4; V gene: TRBV12-5; D gene: NA; CDR3 DNA: TGTGCTAGTGGTCCCGGCTTATCGGGAGAAAAACTGTTTTTT; CDR3 protein: CASGPGLSGEKLFF
clone size: NA; J gene: TRBJ2-1; V gene: TRBV11-2; D gene: NA; CDR3 DNA: TGTGCCAGCAGCGCTAGCTTGAGCTCCTACAATGAGCAGTTCTTC; CDR3 protein: CASSASLSSYNEQFF
clone size: NA; J gene: TRBJ1-3; V gene: TRBV11-1; D gene: NA; CDR3 DNA: TGTGCCAGCAGCTTAGTGAGGGCTTTCTCTGGAAACACCATATATTTT; CDR3 protein: CASSLVRAFSGNTIYF
clone size: NA; J gene: TRBJ2-5; V gene: TRBV7-9; D gene: TRBD2; CDR3 DNA: TGTGCCAGCAGCTTAAACGGCGGGAGCGAAGAGACCCAGTACTTC; CDR3 protein: CASSLNGGSEETQYF
clone size: NA; J gene: TRBJ2-7; V gene: TRBV19; D gene: TRBD2; CDR3 DNA: TGTGCCAGTAGTAAATATCCCTCCCGGGGGGAGCTTCCCTACGAGCAGTACTTC; CDR3 protein: CASSKYPSRGELPYEQYF
clone size: NA; J gene: TRBJ1-2; V gene: TRBV5-1; D gene: NA; CDR3 DNA: TGCGCCAGCAGCAAGGCAGGGGACTATGGCTACACCTTC; CDR3 protein: CASSKAGDYGYTF
clone size: NA; J gene: TRBJ2-7; V gene: TRBV5-5; D gene: TRBD1; CDR3 DNA: TGTGCCAGCAGCTTGACAGAGGGACAGGTCGGCGAGCAGTACTTC; CDR3 protein: CASSLTEGQVGEQYF
clone size: NA; J gene: TRBJ1-1; V gene: TRBV2; D gene: NA; CDR3 DNA: TGTGCCAGCAGACCCTCGAGGATGAACACTGAAGCTTTCTTT; CDR3 protein: CASRPSRMNTEAFF
clone size: NA; J gene: TRBJ2-5; V gene: TRBV3-1/TRBV3-2; D gene: TRBD1; CDR3 DNA: TGTGCCAGCAGCCAAGGTTCCGGGACAGGGCAAGAGACCCAGTACTTC; CDR3 protein: CASSQGSGTGQETQYF
clone size: NA; J gene: TRBJ2-7; V gene: TRBV6-5; D gene: NA; CDR3 DNA: TGTGCCAGCAGGCTGGACTTCTACGAGCAGTACTTC; CDR3 protein: CASRLDFYEQYF
clone size: NA; J gene: TRBJ1-5; V gene: TRBV28; D gene: NA; CDR3 DNA: TGTGCCAGCAGTTCCCAGACAGCCCGTGGGCCCCAGCATTTT; CDR3 protein: CASSSQTARGPQHF
clone size: NA; J gene: TRBJ2-5; V gene: TRBV7-6; D gene: TRBD2; CDR3 DNA: TGTGCCAGCAGCTTAGCGCAGACTAGCAAAGAGACCCAGTACTTC; CDR3 protein: CASSLAQTSKETQYF
clone size: NA; J gene: TRBJ1-1; V gene: TRBV28; D gene: TRBD1; CDR3 DNA: TGTGCCAGCAGCCCAAGACAGGGGGGCACCAACTTAAACACTGAAGCTTTCTTT; CDR3 protein: CASSPRQGGTNLNTEAFF
clone size: NA; J gene: TRBJ1-1; V gene: TRBV28; D gene: TRBD1; CDR3 DNA: TGTGCCAGCACCGCAGGAGGGGGCTCTGAAGCTTTCTTT; CDR3 protein: CASTAGGGSEAFF
clone size: NA; J gene: TRBJ1-2; V gene: TRBV27; D gene: TRBD1; CDR3 DNA: TGTGCCAGCAGTCCACCGGGACAGGGGGCTAAAAGCTATGGCTACACCTTC; CDR3 protein: CASSPPGQGAKSYGYTF
clone size: NA; J gene: TRBJ2-2; V gene: TRBV7-8; D gene: NA; CDR3 DNA: TGTGCCAGCAGCTTAGGGACACAACTAACCGGGGAGCTGTTTTTT; CDR3 protein: CASSLGTQLTGELFF
clone size: NA; J gene: TRBJ1-2; V gene: TRBV5-1; D gene: NA; CDR3 DNA: TGCGCCAGCAGCGAAATACAGGGAAAAGGAGGCTACACCTTC; CDR3 protein: CASSEIQGKGGYTF
clone size: NA; J gene: TRBJ2-3; V gene: TRBV7-9; D gene: TRBD2; CDR3 DNA: TGTGCCAGCAGCTCTAGCGGGGGGGTTGCAGATACGCAGTATTTT; CDR3 protein: CASSSSGGVADTQYF
clone size: NA; J gene: TRBJ1-3; V gene: TRBV6-5; D gene: TRBD1; CDR3 DNA: TGTGCCAGCAGAAAGGACAGGGGGCCTGGAAACACCATATATTTT; CDR3 protein: CASRKDRGPGNTIYF
clone size: few; J gene: TRBJ2-7; V gene: TRBV5-1; D gene: TRBD2; CDR3 DNA: TGCGCCAGCAGCTTGGGGACTAGCGGGAGACCCTACGAGCAGTACTTC; CDR3 protein: CASSLGTSGRPYEQYF
clone size: NA; J gene: TRBJ2-7; V gene: TRBV1; D gene: NA; CDR3 DNA: TGCACCAGCAGCCCCTCCGGGACAGGGAGCGAGCAGTACTTC; CDR3 protein: CTSSPSGTGSEQYF